This TCR beta chain originates from a study of shared clonotypes between healthy human individuals. Study context: CD4 naive and CD4 memory each took three plates per donor, while CD8 naive took two and CD8 memory one.

The healthy adult donors were HIV-negative and reported no recent acute infections or vaccinations. All the donors were Caucasian adults who lived in Nashville, Tennessee. Authors' data handling: ImmunoSEQ yielded junction-only sequences lacking quality scores, so filtering differed. Profiling relied on immunoSEQ multiplex PCR, and the TCRdb table lists in-frame clones only, not all of them. V, J and clone size are taken as reported in that table, and D and trimming were inferred from the DNA itself. The sample has some 500,000 clones, 90% to 96% seen once. Germline assignment: CDR1 SNHLY and CDR2 FYNNEI. The CDR3 runs 13 residues. Trimming took 9 bases from V and 7 from J; bases not matched to a gene: 3.

The origin of this receptor is a woman under 40 in good health. J is TRBJ2-1 and V is TRBV2; 13 bases agree with TRBD2. The specimen sequenced was naive CD4+ T cells sorted from blood. Subset in this sample: CD45RA+ positively selected. The CDR3 sequence: CARRTSGSNEQFF. CDR3 DNA: TGTGCCAGAAGGACTAGCGGGAGTAATGAGCAGTTCTTC.